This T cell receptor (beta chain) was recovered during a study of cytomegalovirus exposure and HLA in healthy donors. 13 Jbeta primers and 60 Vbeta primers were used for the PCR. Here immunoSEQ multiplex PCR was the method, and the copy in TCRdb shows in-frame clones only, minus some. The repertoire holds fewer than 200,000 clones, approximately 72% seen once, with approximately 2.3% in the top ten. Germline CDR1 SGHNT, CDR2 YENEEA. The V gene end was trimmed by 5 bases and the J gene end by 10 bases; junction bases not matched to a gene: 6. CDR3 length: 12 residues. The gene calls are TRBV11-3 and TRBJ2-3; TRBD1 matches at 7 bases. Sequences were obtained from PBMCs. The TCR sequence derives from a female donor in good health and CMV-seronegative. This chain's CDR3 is CASSRHRGPQYF. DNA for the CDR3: TGTGCCAGCAGCCGACACAGGGGTCCGCAGTATTTT.